This record covers a single T cell receptor (beta chain). Its antigen specificity is not known. The input lacks base qualities; no much larger clone sits a single base away. The data are from a study of T cell changes during pregnancy in multiple sclerosis (dated 2019 in TCRdb). With regard to the full study: In women with multiple sclerosis, the researchers looked at how the T cell repertoire shifted as pregnancy progressed.

The CDR3 measures 15 amino acids from cysteine to phenylalanine. The only DNA kept is the CDR3, 45 bases in frame from the first base. The trim is 4 bases for V and 2 bases for J, with a gap of 9 bases between the germline ends. Taken from the germline V gene, the CDR1 and CDR2 loops are LGHNA and YSLEER. Preparation of the library involved the immunoSEQ multiplex PCR assay. TCRdb took this table from immuneACCESS and kept in-frame rearrangements with V and J called. Such tables lack part of the clones; where checked against another copy, unresolved V genes explain under half of the gap, and the rest is unexplained. The sample table holds approximately 23,000 clones, of which around 89% were seen once. The top ten constitute around 7% of the sample.

Rearrangement joined TRBV4-3 to TRBJ2-6; TRBD2 is a weak D gene call, 5 bases matching. The sequencing used CD8+ T cells from peripheral blood mononuclear cells, collected in the first trimester of pregnancy. This sequence originates from a female donor with multiple sclerosis, enrolled in a pregnancy study. The CDR3 region: CASSPDYAGANVLTF. The nucleotide sequence reads as follows: TGCGCCAGCAGCCCCGACTATGCTGGGGCCAACGTCCTGACTTTC.